The clone carrying this TCR beta chain came up a few times. Germline loops: CDR1 LNHDA, CDR2 SQIVND (reference sequence). Trimming cost V 5 bases and J 5 bases, with 9 bases left between them. The CDR3 contains 13 residues. This entry is derived from a study of blood T cell repertoires in COVID-19. Sequencing was performed with immunoSEQ multiplex PCR; in TCRdb, only in-frame clones are kept and a portion is missing. The data show about 200,000 clones, more than 75% seen once. The source of this sequence is a man aged 40-49 years with active or convalescent COVID-19. The chain uses TRBV19 and TRBJ2-2; tentatively, D is TRBD2 (6 bases). Sample: peripheral blood. The CDR3 reads CASSLAGTGELFF. CDR3 DNA sequence: TGTGCCAGTAGTTTGGCGGGAACCGGGGAGCTGTTTTTT.